A selection of T cell receptor beta chains follows, all from one sample in a study of CD8 T cells in Susac syndrome. TCRdb re-called the immunoSEQ multiplex PCR reads through MiXCR, storing one row per CDR3 protein. The data show some 300,000 distinct CDR3 sequences, 89% seen once. Sequences were obtained from CD8+ T cells from PBMCs. These receptors came from a human donor with multiple sclerosis. CDR3s include the opening cysteine and the closing phenylalanine or tryptophan. Fields, in order: CDR3 length, J gene, V gene, CDR3 protein.

cdr3_length: 16
j_call: TRBJ2-1
v_call: TRBV6-6
cdr3_aa: CASSYSRGLSYNEQFF

cdr3_length: 13
j_call: TRBJ2-3
v_call: TRBV7-2
cdr3_aa: CASSAEDFDTQYF

cdr3_length: 17
j_call: TRBJ2-5
v_call: TRBV28
cdr3_aa: CASSFYSGARAGETQYF

cdr3_length: 16
j_call: TRBJ2-1
v_call: TRBV29-1
cdr3_aa: CSVEVVRGLADLEQFF

cdr3_length: 13
j_call: TRBJ1-5
v_call: TRBV18
cdr3_aa: CASSRQYNQPQHF

cdr3_length: 13
j_call: TRBJ1-3
v_call: TRBV27
cdr3_aa: CASSSTGQPTIYF

cdr3_length: 14
j_call: TRBJ2-7
v_call: TRBV6-1
cdr3_aa: CASSAGDRFYEQYF

cdr3_length: 16
j_call: TRBJ2-7
v_call: TRBV11-2
cdr3_aa: CASSGTGTLTPYEQYF

cdr3_length: 12
j_call: TRBJ1-4
v_call: TRBV3-1
cdr3_aa: CASISPSEKLFF

cdr3_length: 13
j_call: TRBJ1-5
v_call: TRBV4-2
cdr3_aa: CASSRDRNQPQHF

cdr3_length: 18
j_call: TRBJ2-7
v_call: TRBV5-1
cdr3_aa: CASSGHPGLAGPLYEQYF

cdr3_length: 18
j_call: TRBJ1-6
v_call: TRBV12-3/TRBV12-4
cdr3_aa: CASSPRGEYANYNSPLHF

cdr3_length: 13
j_call: TRBJ2-5
v_call: TRBV14
cdr3_aa: CASSQGSRGDQYF

cdr3_length: 17
j_call: TRBJ2-5
v_call: TRBV7-2
cdr3_aa: CASSLVYTSGVQETQYF

cdr3_length: 13
j_call: TRBJ1-1
v_call: TRBV4-2
cdr3_aa: CASSHDRELEAFF

cdr3_length: 12
j_call: TRBJ2-4
v_call: TRBV29-1
cdr3_aa: CSVVDSGNIQYF

cdr3_length: 17
j_call: TRBJ1-2
v_call: TRBV29-1
cdr3_aa: CSVVKPGQEKANYGYTF

cdr3_length: 15
j_call: TRBJ2-5
v_call: TRBV4-3
cdr3_aa: CASSQDSRQWETQYF

cdr3_length: 12
j_call: TRBJ2-1
v_call: TRBV19
cdr3_aa: CASRLGRNEQFF

cdr3_length: 17
j_call: TRBJ2-3
v_call: TRBV7-8
cdr3_aa: CASSFILAGGPTDTQYF

cdr3_length: 15
j_call: TRBJ1-6
v_call: TRBV4-3
cdr3_aa: CASSQYTQSGSPLHF

cdr3_length: 14
j_call: TRBJ2-1
v_call: TRBV28
cdr3_aa: CASSFRLGGGEQFF

cdr3_length: 15
j_call: TRBJ1-2
v_call: TRBV12-3/TRBV12-4
cdr3_aa: CASRRGQGEVYGYTF

cdr3_length: 15
j_call: TRBJ2-7
v_call: TRBV19
cdr3_aa: CASSTQDSSSYEQYF

cdr3_length: 18
j_call: TRBJ2-1
v_call: TRBV29-1
cdr3_aa: CSVEDPALQGALYNEQFF

cdr3_length: 15
j_call: TRBJ2-7
v_call: TRBV19
cdr3_aa: CASSIATRGVYEQYF

cdr3_length: 17
j_call: TRBJ2-5
v_call: TRBV27
cdr3_aa: CASSLQGGWLPQETQYF

cdr3_length: 13
j_call: TRBJ2-4
v_call: TRBV27
cdr3_aa: CASSLGSKNIQYF

cdr3_length: 14
j_call: TRBJ2-7
v_call: TRBV9
cdr3_aa: CASSVGQGDGEQYF

cdr3_length: 16
j_call: TRBJ2-2
v_call: TRBV6-5
cdr3_aa: CASSYLGGEDTGELFF

cdr3_length: 13
j_call: TRBJ1-2
v_call: TRBV28
cdr3_aa: CASSGTIHYGYTF

cdr3_length: 13
j_call: TRBJ2-4
v_call: TRBV11-2
cdr3_aa: CASSYPASNIQYF

cdr3_length: 14
j_call: TRBJ1-5
v_call: TRBV20-1
cdr3_aa: CSAEERDEWQPQHF

cdr3_length: 14
j_call: TRBJ2-1
v_call: TRBV27
cdr3_aa: CASSLWAGNNEQFF

cdr3_length: 15
j_call: TRBJ2-1
v_call: TRBV3-1
cdr3_aa: CASSLKIGGLNEQFF

cdr3_length: 15
j_call: TRBJ2-7
v_call: TRBV2
cdr3_aa: CASSEVGRAAVEQYF

cdr3_length: 14
j_call: TRBJ2-5
v_call: TRBV30
cdr3_aa: CAWSSGSGQETQYF

cdr3_length: 12
j_call: TRBJ2-1
v_call: TRBV9
cdr3_aa: CASSPTDNEQFF

cdr3_length: 13
j_call: TRBJ2-5
v_call: TRBV9
cdr3_aa: CASSVGVQETQYF